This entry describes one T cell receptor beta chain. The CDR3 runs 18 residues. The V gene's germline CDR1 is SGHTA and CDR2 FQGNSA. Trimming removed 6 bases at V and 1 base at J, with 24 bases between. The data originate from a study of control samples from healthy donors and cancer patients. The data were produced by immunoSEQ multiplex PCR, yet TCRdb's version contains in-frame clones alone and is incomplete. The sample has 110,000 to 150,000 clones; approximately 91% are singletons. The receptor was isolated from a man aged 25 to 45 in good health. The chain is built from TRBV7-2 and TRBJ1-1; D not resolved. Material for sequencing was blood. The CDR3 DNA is TGTGCCAGCAGTCAATTACCCCCGGCAAGGGAGCAGAACACTGAAGCTTTCTTT. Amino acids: CASSQLPPAREQNTEAFF. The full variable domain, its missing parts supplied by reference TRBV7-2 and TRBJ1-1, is GAGVSQSPSNKVTEKGKDVELRCDPISGHTALYWYRQSLGQGLEFLIYFQGNSAPDKSGLPSDRFSAERTGGSVSTLTIQRTQQEDSAVYLCASSQLPPAREQNTEAFFGQGTRLTVV.